This TCR beta chain was sequenced for a study of early T cells in non-severe SARS-CoV-2 infection. Looking at the study overall: Investigators sequenced bulk RNA drawn from unsorted whole blood, and chains remained unpaired.

Unique molecular identifiers tagged individual cDNA molecules. TCRdb called the 5' RACE reads again in MiXCR, with one record for every CDR3 protein. The sample holds roughly 55,000 distinct CDR3 sequences, about 5.9% seen once. The sample holds many counts of this clonotype. Antigen unknown. The CDR3 is 16 residues long. The germline gives CDR1 MGHDK, CDR2 SYGVNS. V was pared by 5 bases and J by 1 base, with 16 bases between. The study's findings and limits: A preference for anti-spike CD8 responses marked VDJdb matching, which missed private and CD4 specificities.

The chain carries TRBV25-1 and TRBJ2-3; D is undetermined. Sample: whole blood. The TCR sequence derives from an adult who was a healthcare worker with PCR-confirmed SARS-CoV-2 infection or an uninfected control (not recorded which). Written as DNA, the CDR3 is TGTGCCAGCAGTCCCCGGGCCGATCTACGCACAGATACGCAGTATTTT. Residues: CASSPRADLRTDTQYF.